This T cell receptor beta chain was recovered during a study of regulatory T cells in long-lasting Graves disease. Building of the TCR beta libraries involved iRepertoire HTBI primers and Arm-PCR of CDR3 regions. Original analysis: The samples yielded about 63 TRBV and roughly 15 TRBJ segments. One entry per CDR3 protein, called by TCRdb with MiXCR from the multiplex PCR reads. The authors' filters were not applied to this entry. Here the sample spans 550,000 to 600,000 distinct CDR3 sequences, roughly a sixth being singletons. This clonotype was seen more than once but under ten times. Time point: newly diagnosed GD, antithyroid drugs for less than 3 months. PBMCs were the source of the RNA used for TCR sequencing. In Xi'an, China, an endocrinology department was the source of patients. The sample also formed part of further work on T cells in Graves' hyperthyroidism and ophthalmopathy.

The clonotype was recovered from a man aged 18 to 35 with Graves disease. Source: peripheral blood mononuclear cells (PBMCs), taken at new diagnosis, from a patient treated with antithyroid drugs.

This CDR3 reads CASTSAQGGETQYF. CDR3 nucleotide sequence: TGTGCCAGTACCTCAGCGCAGGGAGGAGAGACCCAGTACTTC. The chain carries TRBV19 and TRBJ2-5, with a weak D call TRBD2 (6 bases). The ends were cut back, 7 bases at V and 4 bases at J, with 16 bases in the middle. This CDR3 is 14 amino acids long. Germline CDR1 reads LNHDA; CDR2 reads SQIVND (reference sequence).